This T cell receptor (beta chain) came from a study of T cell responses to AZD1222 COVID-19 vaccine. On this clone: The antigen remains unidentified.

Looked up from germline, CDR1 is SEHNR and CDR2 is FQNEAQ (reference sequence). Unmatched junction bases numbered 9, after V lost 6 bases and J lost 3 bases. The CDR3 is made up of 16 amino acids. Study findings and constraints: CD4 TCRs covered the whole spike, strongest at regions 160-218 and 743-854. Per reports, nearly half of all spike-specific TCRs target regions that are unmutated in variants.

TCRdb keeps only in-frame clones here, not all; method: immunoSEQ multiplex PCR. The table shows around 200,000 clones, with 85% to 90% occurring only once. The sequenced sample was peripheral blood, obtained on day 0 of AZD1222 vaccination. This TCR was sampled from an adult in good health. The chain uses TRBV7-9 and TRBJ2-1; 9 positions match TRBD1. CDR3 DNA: TGTGCCAGCAGATACGGACAGGGGCAGGTCTACAATGAGCAGTTCTTC. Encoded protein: CASRYGQGQVYNEQFF.